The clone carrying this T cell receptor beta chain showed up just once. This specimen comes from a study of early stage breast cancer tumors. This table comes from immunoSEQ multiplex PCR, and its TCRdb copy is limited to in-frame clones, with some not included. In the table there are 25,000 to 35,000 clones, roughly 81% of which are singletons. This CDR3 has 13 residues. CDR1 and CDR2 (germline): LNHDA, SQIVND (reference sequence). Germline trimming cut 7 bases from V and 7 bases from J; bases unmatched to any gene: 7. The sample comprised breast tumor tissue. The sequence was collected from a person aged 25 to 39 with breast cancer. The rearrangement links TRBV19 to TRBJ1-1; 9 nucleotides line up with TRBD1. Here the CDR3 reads CASTLDRGHEAFF. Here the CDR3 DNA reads TGTGCCAGTACCCTGGACAGGGGCCATGAAGCTTTCTTT.